This section outlines one T cell receptor (beta chain) sequence together with its context. The antigen is undetermined. Naive CD8 cells lacked CD45RO and underwent positive selection for CCR7, leaving out terminally differentiated effector memory CD45RA+ cells. There were only Caucasian adults among the donors, and all lived in Nashville, Tennessee. The sample is drawn from a study of shared clonotypes between healthy human individuals. Across the study: Each donor contributed plates that comprised three CD4 naive, three CD4 memory, two CD8 naive and one CD8 memory.

Trimming took 3 bases from V and 2 from J, leaving 11 bases between them. CDR1 SGDLS and CDR2 YYNGEE come from the germline V gene. CDR3 size: 14 residues. Notes on the study in general: Naive CD4 clonotypes were shared across a few donors at 4% to 5%.

In replicate PCRs of sorted subsets, 150 to 200 ng DNA, approximately 28,000 T cell genomes, was used. Libraries were prepared by immunoSEQ multiplex PCR; TCRdb keeps only in-frame clonotypes and omits some of them. The sample contains over 2,000,000 clones, approximately 92% of which appear only once. The chain recombines TRBV9 with TRBJ2-5, with D maybe TRBD1 (5 bases). The sequencing input was naive CD8+ T cells from PBMCs. The source of this sequence is a man aged 18 to 29 in good health. Some clones in this sample may be carry-over from other donors' samples. The CDR3 nucleotides are TGTGCCAGCAGCGCCAGGGAAGGGCAAGAGACCCAGTACTTC. Translated, it gives CASSAREGQETQYF.